This T cell receptor (beta chain) was obtained from a study of blood T cell repertoires in COVID-19. Across the study: Nucleic acid was either cDNA or gDNA, and it came from T cells, B-cell-depleted T cells, or PBMCs.

How the authors handled the data: Amplification of reference gene primers provided the estimated nucleated cell counts. The table came from immunoSEQ multiplex PCR; TCRdb's copy has only in-frame clones and leaves some out. For V, J and clone size, that table is used; D and trimming come from the DNA. The sample yields approximately 200,000 clones, roughly 86% seen once. Participants were aged about 18 to 89 years from about two dozen US areas. This CDR3 is built from 16 residues. Per germline, CDR1 SGHNT and CDR2 YENEEA. V lost 3 bases and J lost 0; bases outside the gene matches: 8. This clone was picked up a small number of times.

The chain recombines TRBV11-3 with TRBJ2-7, with 7 bases aligning to TRBD1. The sequence derives from a woman in her thirties who had recovered from COVID-19. Source material: PBMCs or T cells enriched from blood (not recorded which). CDR3 in amino acids: CASSFRRDRNSYEQYF. CDR3 DNA sequence: TGTGCCAGCAGCTTCCGCCGGGACAGAAACTCCTACGAGCAGTACTTC.